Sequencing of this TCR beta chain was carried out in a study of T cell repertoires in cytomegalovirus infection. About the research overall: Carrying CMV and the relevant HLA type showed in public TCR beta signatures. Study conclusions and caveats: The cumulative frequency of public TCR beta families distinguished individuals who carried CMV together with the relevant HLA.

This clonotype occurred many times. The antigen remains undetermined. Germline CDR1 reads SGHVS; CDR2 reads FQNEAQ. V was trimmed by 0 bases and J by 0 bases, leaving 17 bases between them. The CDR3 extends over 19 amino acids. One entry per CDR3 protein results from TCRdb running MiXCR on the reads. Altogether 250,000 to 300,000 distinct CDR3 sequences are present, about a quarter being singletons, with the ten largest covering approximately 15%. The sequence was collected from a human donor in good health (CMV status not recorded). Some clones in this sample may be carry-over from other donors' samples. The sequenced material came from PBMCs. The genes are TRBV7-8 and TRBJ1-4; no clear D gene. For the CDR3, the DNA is TGTGCCAGCAGCTTAGCGCGGACTCCGATCGCTGCAACTAATGAAAAACTGTTTTTT. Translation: CASSLARTPIAATNEKLFF.